The 13 T cell receptor beta chains below were found in one sample sequenced in a study of cytomegalovirus exposure and HLA in healthy donors. PCR primers comprised 60 Vbeta and 13 Jbeta primers. Sequenced by immunoSEQ multiplex PCR; TCRdb stores in-frame clones only, minus some. Its listing shows some 130,000 clones. Sequencing was carried out using PBMCs. These receptors were taken from a woman aged 35 to 49 in good health and CMV-seronegative.

This sequence joins TRBV2 and TRBJ1-2; 8 nucleotides align to TRBD1. Germline V lookup: CDR1 SNHLY, CDR2 FYNNEI. The CDR3 length is 14 residues. Trimming at V came to 4 bases and at J to 8 bases, leaving 9 bases not matched to a gene. This CDR3 reads CASSADGTGGGYTF. CDR3 sequence (DNA): TGTGCCAGCAGTGCGGATGGGACAGGCGGGGGCTACACCTTC.

This chain connects TRBV28 to TRBJ1-1; 8 bases are shared with TRBD1. V lost 6 bases and J lost 2; bases outside the gene matches: 11. The CDR3 contains 16 residues. Germline-derived CDR1 and CDR2 are MDHEN and SYDVKM. This chain's CDR3 is CASRETGTGPNTEAFF. DNA of the CDR3: TGTGCCAGCAGGGAGACCGGGACAGGACCCAACACTGAAGCTTTCTTT.

The rearrangement links TRBV5-1 to TRBJ2-1; TRBD1 might be the D (6 bases). The CDR3 spans 14 residues. The germline V and J ends were trimmed by 0 bases and 10 bases, with 14 bases remaining between them. Germline-derived CDR1 and CDR2 are SGHRS and YFSETQ. The CDR3 DNA reads TGCGCCAGCAGCTTGGAAACGATGGACAGCGAGCAGTTCTTC. Translation gives CASSLETMDSEQFF.

The chain is built from TRBV7-2 and TRBJ2-1, with D tentatively TRBD2 (5 bases). V shed 4 bases and J shed 0 bases, with 13 bases lying between them. The length of the CDR3 is 16 residues. Germline V gene data show CDR1 as SGHTA and CDR2 as FQGNSA. Written as DNA, the CDR3 is TGTGCCAGCAGCTCCCCGGCGGGTCGCTCCTACAATGAGCAGTTCTTC. Translated, it gives CASSSPAGRSYNEQFF.

V usage is TRBV6-6 and J usage is TRBJ1-6; a possible D gene is TRBD1 (5 bases). Germline CDR1 and CDR2: MNHNY and SVGAGI (reference sequence). The length of the CDR3 is 14 residues. The V gene lost 2 bases and the J gene lost 7 bases, with 9 bases spanning the gap. CDR3: CASSYGGVNSPLHF. In DNA, the CDR3 is TGTGCCAGCAGTTACGGAGGGGTAAATTCACCCCTCCACTTT.

The chain is built from TRBV14 and TRBJ2-3, with a tentative D call TRBD1 (6 bases). The length of the CDR3 is 13 residues. CDR1 and CDR2 from the germline V gene are SGHDN and FVKESK. The V and J ends lost 0 bases and 9 bases respectively, with 10 bases between them. CDR3 residues: CASSQEVRGTQYF. The CDR3, as DNA: TGTGCCAGCAGCCAAGAGGTGAGGGGGACGCAGTATTTT.

CDR3 DNA sequence: TGTGCCAGTACCTTCAACACTGAAGCTTTCTTT. Residues: CASTFNTEAFF. The gene calls are TRBV19 and TRBJ1-1; D is undetermined. Germline CDR1 and CDR2: LNHDA and SQIVND (reference sequence). Trimming shortened V by 7 bases and J by 2 bases, and 5 bases separated the two germline ends. The CDR3 has 11 residues. Based on the CDR3 plus reference TRBV19 and TRBJ1-1, the full variable domain is DGGITQSPKYLFRKEGQNVTLSCEQNLNHDAMYWYRQDPGQGLRLIYYSQIVNDFQKGDIAEGYSVSREKKESFPLTVTSAQKNPTAFYLCASTFNTEAFFGQGTRLTVV.

V and J are TRBV19 and TRBJ1-2, with 7 bases fitting TRBD1. Trimming at V came to 7 bases and at J to 4 bases, leaving 9 bases not matched to a gene. This CDR3 has 14 amino acids. CDR1 is LNHDA and CDR2 is SQIVND in the germline V gene (reference sequence). In nucleotides, the CDR3 is TGTGCCAGTACCTCCCCGGGACAGCCCTATGGCTACACCTTC. Its protein product is CASTSPGQPYGYTF.

This chain joins TRBV6-5 and TRBJ2-7; 9 nucleotides agree with TRBD1. Losses at the gene ends were 4 bases for V and 1 base for J; bases not matched to a gene: 8. Germline CDR1 and CDR2: MNHEY and SVGAGI. This CDR3 spans 16 amino acids. The CDR3 loop reads CASSFRRDRASYEQYF. In DNA, the CDR3 is TGTGCCAGCAGTTTTCGCCGGGACAGGGCGTCCTACGAGCAGTACTTC.

The chain uses TRBV10-3 and TRBJ1-3; TRBD1 aligns across 8 bases. The germline V gene has CDR1 ENHRY and CDR2 SYGVKD. J was trimmed by 0 bases and V by 7 bases; bases with no gene match: 5. The CDR3 is 15 residues long. In DNA form, the CDR3 reads TGTGCCATCACCTCCGGACAGGGCTCTGGAAACACCATATATTTT. Translation: CAITSGQGSGNTIYF.

The CDR3 nucleotides read TGTGCCAGCAGTTTGGGGAGGCCCGGGGAGCTGTTTTTT. Protein sequence: CASSLGRPGELFF. V and J are TRBV28 and TRBJ2-2, with D possibly TRBD2 on 6 matching bases. The germline CDR1 and CDR2 sequences are MDHEN and SYDVKM. Between the trimmed V and J ends, which lost 3 bases and 6 bases, there was a span of 8 bases. The CDR3 sequence is 13 residues long.

This chain's CDR3 is CASIAGGQADTQYF. The CDR3 bases are TGTGCCAGTATAGCGGGGGGGCAGGCAGATACGCAGTATTTT. The chain combines TRBV6-1 with TRBJ2-3; TRBD2 matches at 11 bases. This CDR3 is built from 14 residues. Germline CDR1 reads MNHNS; CDR2 reads SASEGT. V dropped 9 bases and J dropped 4; count of bases not matched to a gene: 6.

The CDR3 loop reads CASSQPRVTRGANVLTF. The CDR3 region has the DNA TGCGCCAGCAGCCAACCACGAGTCACGCGTGGGGCCAACGTCCTGACTTTC. The V call is TRBV4-1, the J call TRBJ2-6, with unresolved D. V lost 2 bases and J 3 bases, leaving 14 bases between the germline ends. The CDR3 length is 17 residues. Per the germline V gene, CDR1 is MGHRA and CDR2 is YSYEKL.